This T cell receptor (beta chain) was retrieved from a study of blood T cells in healthy people across ages. The table lists this clonotype with a few counts. Together with a sample-barcoded 5' primer, a J-beta primer mix was included in a second PCR lasting about 7 to 11 cycles. MiXCR was run by TCRdb on the 5' RACE reads, yielding one entry per CDR3 protein. Among roughly 700,000 distinct CDR3 sequences listed, over 45% were seen once. The receptor was derived from a woman aged 55-70 years in good health. Input material: blood.

CDR3 DNA: TGTGCCAGCAGCCAAGATAGCCGTGAGCAGTACTTC. Amino acid sequence: CASSQDSREQYF. The rearrangement links TRBV3-1 to TRBJ2-7; D remains ambiguous. The CDR3 runs 12 residues. The V and J ends lost 0 bases and 7 bases respectively, with 7 bases between them. CDR1 is LGHDT and CDR2 is YNNKEL in the germline V gene (reference sequence).